The text below deals with one T cell receptor (beta chain). Its antigen is still unknown. Assay used: immunoSEQ multiplex PCR; TCRdb lists only in-frame clones, some missing. The repertoire holds fewer than 150,000 clones, more than 70% seen once, with just over 3.5% in the top ten. The CDR3 has 14 residues. Germline assignment: CDR1 SGDLS and CDR2 YYNGEE. The V gene lost 2 bases and the J gene lost 1 base, with 9 bases spanning the gap. The sample is drawn from a study of T cell responses to AZD1222 COVID-19 vaccine. The study's findings and limits: Baseline seropositives among AZD1222 recipients totaled only five to seven. The sample set comprised mostly white British donors with more females, and clonal diversity was possibly underestimated.

This TCR came from an adult who received the AZD1222 COVID-19 vaccine. The sample consisted of peripheral blood, taken 28 days after the second AZD1222 dose. The chain recombines TRBV9 with TRBJ1-1, with D uncertain. CDR3 nucleotide sequence: TGTGCCAGCAGCGTGGGCAATAGGAACACTGAAGCTTTCTTT. This encodes CASSVGNRNTEAFF. The full variable domain, completed using reference TRBV9 and TRBJ1-1, is DSGVTQTPKHLITATGQRVTLRCSPRSGDLSVYWYQQSLDQGLQFLIQYYNGEERAKGNILERFSAQQFPDLHSELNLSSLELGDSALYFCASSVGNRNTEAFFGQGTRLTVV.